Detailed here is one T cell receptor beta chain. Authors' processing steps: It was from reference gene primer amplification that nucleated cell counts were estimated. Sequencing was performed with immunoSEQ multiplex PCR; in TCRdb, only in-frame clones are kept and a portion is missing. That table is the source of V, J and clone size, and D and trimming were worked out from the DNA. Found here are 250,000 to 350,000 clones, about 88% of them singletons; the top ten hold around 11%. These data are taken from a study of blood T cell repertoires in COVID-19. Overall study: In each case, the material was cDNA or gDNA derived from T cells, B-cell-depleted T cells, or PBMCs.

Germline V lookup: CDR1 SGHTA, CDR2 FQGNSA. Deletions cut 3 bases from V and 3 bases from J, with 9 bases between. CDR3 length: 14 residues. Enrollment of patients from Seattle took place during active infection, with longitudinal follow-up. The clonotype originates from a woman aged 30 to 39 with COVID-19, enrolled during active disease. This chain links TRBV7-2 with TRBJ2-1, with D perhaps matching TRBD1 (6 bases). The sequencing input was peripheral blood. CDR3 sequence reads: CASSFSDSYNEQFF. CDR3 sequence (DNA): TGTGCCAGCAGCTTCTCGGACAGCTACAATGAGCAGTTCTTC.